A single sample is the source of the 7 T cell receptor beta chains below, sequenced in a study of T cell repertoires in cytomegalovirus infection. TCRdb re-derived calls from the reads in MiXCR, one entry per CDR3 protein. The data hold hundreds of thousands of distinct CDR3 sequences, with about 10% observed a single time. The material sequenced was PBMCs. The receptors shown here come from a human donor in good health (CMV status not recorded). Some clones in this sample may be carry-over from other donors' samples.

The J gene is TRBJ2-2, the V gene TRBV5-4; D is unclear. V lost 4 bases and J 3 bases, leaving 16 bases between the germline ends. Germline values: CDR1 SGHNT, CDR2 YYREEE (reference sequence). This CDR3 is 16 amino acids long. CDR3 amino acids: CASSLAGGLDTGELFF. The CDR3 nucleotides read TGTGCCAGCAGCCTGGCCGGTGGTCTTGACACCGGGGAGCTGTTTTTT.

The chain recombines TRBV28 with TRBJ1-1; no clear D. Between the trimmed V and J ends, which lost 2 bases and 5 bases, there was a span of 12 bases. Germline CDR1 reads MDHEN; CDR2 reads SYDVKM. CDR3 size: 14 residues. The CDR3, as DNA: TGTGCCAGCAGTTTAAGAGGGCGCAATACTGAAGCTTTCTTT. Translating it yields CASSLRGRNTEAFF. Complete variable domain (other parts from reference TRBV28 and TRBJ1-1): DVKVTQSSRYLVKRTGEKVFLECVQDMDHENMFWYRQDPGLGLRLIYFSYDVKMKEKGDIPEGYSVSREKKERFSLILESASTNQTSMYLCASSLRGRNTEAFFGQGTRLTVV.

V is TRBV30 and J is TRBJ2-7; D gene ambiguous. This CDR3 comprises 14 residues. Germline values: CDR1 GTSNPN, CDR2 SVGIG (reference sequence). Deletions cut 7 bases from V and 3 bases from J, with 19 bases between. CDR3 in amino acids: CASESAPKRYEQYF. CDR3 in DNA: TGTGCCTCGGAGTCAGCGCCGAAACGCTACGAGCAGTACTTC.

The gene calls are TRBV4-2 and TRBJ2-1; D gene ambiguous. V gave up 0 bases and J gave up 15 bases, with 18 bases separating them. In germline, CDR1 is LGHNA, CDR2 YNFKEQ. This CDR3 contains 14 residues. CDR3 bases: TGTGCCAGCAGCCAAGACAGCTACTTAGGCAGTCGGTTCTTC. Translated: CASSQDSYLGSRFF.

This clonotype was detected only a few times. The V gene is TRBV14, the J gene TRBJ2-7, with D unclear. CDR3 size: 14 residues. With 4 bases removed from V and 1 base from J, the gap between germline ends came to 11 bases. Germline-derived CDR1 and CDR2 are SGHDN and FVKESK. This CDR3 reads CASSLYLGSYEQYF. The DNA for the CDR3 is TGTGCCAGCAGCCTATACCTCGGGTCCTACGAGCAGTACTTC.

This clonotype was counted ten times or more. The V call is TRBV7-8, the J call TRBJ1-1; 7 nucleotides align to TRBD1. Unmatched junction bases numbered 6, after V lost 8 bases and J lost 3 bases. This CDR3 contains 13 residues. Germline loops: CDR1 SGHVS, CDR2 FQNEAQ. CDR3 DNA sequence: TGTGCCAGCCAGGACAGGCTACACACTGAAGCTTTCTTT. Encoded protein: CASQDRLHTEAFF.

This clonotype was counted ten times or more. J is TRBJ1-2 and V is TRBV5-1; the D is unclear. V lost 4 bases, J lost 7 bases, and 17 bases lay in between. This CDR3 is built from 14 residues. Germline V gene lookup returns CDR1 SGHRS and CDR2 YFSETQ. This CDR3 reads CASSNVRSRSGYTF. In nucleotides, the CDR3 is TGCGCCAGCAGCAACGTCCGATCCCGGAGTGGCTACACCTTC.